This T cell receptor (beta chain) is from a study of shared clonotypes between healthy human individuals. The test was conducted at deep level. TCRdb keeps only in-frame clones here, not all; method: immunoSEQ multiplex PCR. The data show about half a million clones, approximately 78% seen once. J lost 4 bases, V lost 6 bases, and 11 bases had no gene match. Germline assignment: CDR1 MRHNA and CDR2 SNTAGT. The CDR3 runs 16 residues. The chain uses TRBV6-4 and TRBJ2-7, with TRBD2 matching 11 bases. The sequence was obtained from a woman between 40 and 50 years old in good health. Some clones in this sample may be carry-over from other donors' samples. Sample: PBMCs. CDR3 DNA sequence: TGTGCCAGCAGGAAAACTAGCGGGAGAGGAGGTTACGAGCAGTACTTC. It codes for CASRKTSGRGGYEQYF.